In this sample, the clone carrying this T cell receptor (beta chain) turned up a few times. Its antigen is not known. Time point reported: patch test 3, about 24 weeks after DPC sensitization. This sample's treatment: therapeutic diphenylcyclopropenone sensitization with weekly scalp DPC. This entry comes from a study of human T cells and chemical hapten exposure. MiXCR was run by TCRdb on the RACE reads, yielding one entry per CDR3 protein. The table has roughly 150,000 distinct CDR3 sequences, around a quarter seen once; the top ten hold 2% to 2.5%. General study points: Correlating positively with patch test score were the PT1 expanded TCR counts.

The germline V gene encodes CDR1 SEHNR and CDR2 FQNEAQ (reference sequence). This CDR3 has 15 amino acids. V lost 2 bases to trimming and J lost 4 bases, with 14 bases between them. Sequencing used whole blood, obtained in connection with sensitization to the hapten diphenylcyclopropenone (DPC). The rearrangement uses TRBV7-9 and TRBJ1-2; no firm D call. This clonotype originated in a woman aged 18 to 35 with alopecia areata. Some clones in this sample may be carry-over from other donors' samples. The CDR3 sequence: CASSLNSPDLYGYTF. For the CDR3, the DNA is TGTGCCAGCAGCTTAAATTCGCCAGATCTCTATGGCTACACCTTC.